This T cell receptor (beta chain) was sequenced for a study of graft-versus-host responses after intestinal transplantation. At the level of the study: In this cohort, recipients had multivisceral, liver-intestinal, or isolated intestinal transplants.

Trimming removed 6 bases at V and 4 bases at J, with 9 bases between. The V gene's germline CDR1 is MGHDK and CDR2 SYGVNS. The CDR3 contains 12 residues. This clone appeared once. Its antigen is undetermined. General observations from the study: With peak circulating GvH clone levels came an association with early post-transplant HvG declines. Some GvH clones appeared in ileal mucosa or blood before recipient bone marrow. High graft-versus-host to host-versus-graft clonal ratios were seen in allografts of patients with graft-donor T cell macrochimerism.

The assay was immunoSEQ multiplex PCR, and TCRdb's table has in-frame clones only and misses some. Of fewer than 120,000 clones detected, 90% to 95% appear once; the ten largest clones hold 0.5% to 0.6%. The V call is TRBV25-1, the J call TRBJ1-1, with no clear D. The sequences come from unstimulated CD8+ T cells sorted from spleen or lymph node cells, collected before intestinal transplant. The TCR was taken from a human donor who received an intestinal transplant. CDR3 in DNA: TGTGCCAGCAGCCTAGTGGGCACTGAAGCTTTCTTT. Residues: CASSLVGTEAFF.